This T cell receptor beta chain was captured by sequencing in a study of identical twins. This CDR3 comprises 14 residues. Trimming pared 5 bases from V and 0 bases from J, leaving 11 bases between. CDR1 is DFQATT and CDR2 is SNEGSKA in the germline V gene (reference sequence). Study-wide points: Abundant beta clonotypes from cord blood bore fewer insertions; memory repertoires lacked this pattern.

One entry per CDR3 protein results from TCRdb running MiXCR on the 5' RACE reads. The table lists 520,000 or so distinct CDR3 sequences, roughly 21% of them singletons, with around 0.91% in the top ten. There are a few counts of this clonotype. What it recognizes is unknown. These data were also reused for a study on T cells expressing NK-cell markers. This second study says: With respect to HCMV, most of the eight sequenced donors were seropositive, and one was seronegative.

This chain links TRBV20-1 with TRBJ2-1; D gene ambiguous. Sequencing input: CD4+ T cells sorted from blood. The TCR comes from a woman under 30 in good health. In nucleotides, the CDR3 is TGCAGTGCTTTTCGGTCCCGCTCCTACAATGAGCAGTTCTTC. It codes for CSAFRSRSYNEQFF.